This TCR beta chain was identified during a study of cytomegalovirus exposure and HLA in healthy donors (dated by TCRdb to about 2017). Background for the entire study: An earlier analysis of several hundred of the donors reported approximately 290 Gb of sequence data and around 120 million unique TCR beta sequences from 150 million to 200 million T cells. On average, roughly 240,000 unique TCR beta nucleotide sequences were sequenced per donor among about 400 genotyped donors of the cohort, with roughly a sixth of those sequences being non-productive. The aim of the study was to test whether cataloging public T cell receptors could identify signatures of past pathogen exposure. An earlier analysis of roughly 600 of the donors used high-throughput TCR beta sequencing to judge whether each TCR beta V gene segment behaved as functional or pseudogenic. Typing coverage differed by locus: A, B, C, DRB1 and DQB1 were typed in about 620-640 donors, DQA1 in about 500, DPA1 in approximately 600, and DPB1 in approximately 450. Along with the approximately 620-subject first cohort, a separate validation cohort of some 130 different subjects was used. The T cell repertoires of around 670 subjects were profiled by immunosequencing and related to cytomegalovirus serostatus. High-throughput TCR immunosequencing, statistical association of individual TCRs with disease status, and machine learning were combined to predict cytomegalovirus infection status. The later analysis used no new phenotypic data to find candidate immune exposures, relying instead on TCR beta sequences and their occurrence across donors. In a later genetic analysis, genome-wide SNP genotypes for 398 of the 666 donors were used, and that subset was treated as a discovery cohort. Alongside the repertoire data, information on donor age, sex, ethnicity and CMV serostatus was compiled. An early release that covered roughly 600 HLA-typed donors contained around 300 gigabases of sequencing data and some 87 million unique TCR sequences. HLA typing included class I and class II loci at four-digit resolution. A later analysis re-examined previously published TCR beta repertoires from about 700 donors and added high-resolution HLA genotyping to investigate patterns of TCR occurrence. All discovery cohort repertoires had been generated on a single sequencing platform. Among the roughly 400 genotyped donors, 75% to 90% belonged to the genetic ancestry cluster associated with self-reported Caucasian donors. Five DR-DQ haplotypes were handled as single units for association and clustering, since linkage in the cohort was strong. Results and caveats for the whole study, not just this receptor: According to a later analysis, TCR association rates differed among HLA loci, with DRB1 alleles showing the most associated TCRs and HLA-C alleles showing the fewest. The cohort was sequenced for TCR beta chains only, and without alpha or paired-chain data the features that could be detected were limited. A few of the identified cytomegalovirus-associated TCR beta chains were confirmed in vitro to be specific for cytomegalovirus antigens. In an earlier analysis of about 550 of the donors, most TCR beta V segments were observed in productive rearrangements about 90% or about 30% of the time, broadly matching IMGT annotations. A further reported finding was that TCR beta sequences accurately predicted the HLA-A and HLA-B alleles for most subjects in the first cohort. Across donors, most TCR sequences were observed very rarely, whereas some public TCRs were present in many individuals. Cytomegalovirus status was reported to be diagnosed by the classifier with high specificity and sensitivity in both the original and validation cohorts. A total of 164 TCR beta chains were listed by the study as associated with cytomegalovirus. Linkage disequilibrium might explain the correlated functional status among segregating V segments, but an unknown experimental factor could not be ruled out. In a later analysis, HLA-associated TCR beta chains showed more clonal expansion and lower generation probabilities than non-associated chains that were equally common. A cluster of highly shared sequence variants was judged likely to be a technical artifact of the sequencing pipeline. A later analysis reported that several top co-occurrence clusters appeared linked to parvovirus B19, influenza, CMV and Epstein-Barr virus. Because counts were too low, 15 to 20 rarely observed V segments, including chromosome 9 orphons, were left out of the earlier analysis of about 500 of the donors. Roughly uniform sequencing depth across donors was assumed in presence/absence analyses, although this assumption may not hold. The only immune exposure information available for the cohort was CMV serostatus. A later genetic analysis associated a missense DCLRE1C variant with V-gene and J-gene trimming of TCR beta chains, and an independent cohort replicated the association. It was suggested by the authors that the approach could potentially be generalized to other disease states and immunological phenotypes. According to a later analysis, most CMV-associated TCR beta chains appeared to be HLA-restricted, and the HLA associations seemed to be driven largely by CMV exposure. A later analysis associated approximately 17,000 TCR beta sequences with specific HLA alleles at a false discovery rate of 0.05. Assigning TCR associations to individual alleles was difficult when HLA alleles, especially DR and DQ, strongly co-occurred. Because some donors lacked HLA typing at each locus, the association tests relied only on the typed subset. Some IMGT-functional V segments, including TRBV6-2 and TRBV6-3, could not be told apart with the 87-base-pair reads, so those segments were excluded. According to a later genetic analysis, donors in an Asian-associated ancestry cluster had fewer N-insertions in productive TCRs than the approximately 710-donor mean.

The cohort consisted of hundreds of healthy bone marrow donors. At the time of sampling, every cohort member was nominally healthy, though immune exposures that went unrecorded were likely present. The donor tested CMV seropositive, placing the donor among the 250 to 350 seropositive members of the cohort. A peripheral blood sample was collected from each donor, and TCR beta sequencing was performed on peripheral blood mononuclear cells. Genomic DNA was extracted from the blood cell samples with the Qiagen DNeasy Blood Extraction Kit. To note about this clone: There is no known antigen for this receptor. Per-base quality was not reported, and no clone a single base away is much larger than it.

Trimming removed 5 bases from V and 6 bases from J, leaving 19 bases between the germline ends. The germline V gene supplies CDR1 SGHRS and CDR2 YFSETQ. There are 15 amino acids in the CDR3, from cysteine to phenylalanine inclusive. The read is trimmed to its CDR3 DNA, 45 bases read in frame from base 1. The protocol used for the library was the immunoSEQ multiplex PCR assay. The multiplex PCR relied on a mix of 60 forward primers for TCR Vbeta segments and 13 reverse primers for TCR Jbeta segments. A multiplex PCR assay on genomic DNA amplified the CDR3 region of rearranged TCR beta genes. The Illumina HiSeq System was used to sequence the amplified TCR beta libraries as 87-base-pair reads. Per the original workflow: A later analysis tallied 75 million to 95 million unique TCR beta chains across the 660 or so repertoires, and around 9.9 million of those chains were shared by two or more donors. Raw reads were error-corrected and collapsed into unique sequences by a nearest-neighbor algorithm in which closely related sequences were merged to remove PCR and sequencing errors. To assign V, D and J gene segments, CDR3 sequences were aligned to IMGT reference sequences. For a sequence to be retained, a match of at least six nucleotides was required to both a V gene segment and a J gene segment. Rearrangements were classified as productive when the CDR3 lacked stop codons and remained in frame with V and J, and all other rearrangements were classified as non-productive. Following IMGT convention, CDR3 was defined as the stretch from the second conserved V-encoded cysteine to the conserved J-encoded phenylalanine. In an earlier analysis of roughly 580 of the donors, sequences lacking an unambiguous match to a single V gene segment were excluded. In an earlier analysis of 587 of the donors, V segments were called functional above 56.7% productive rearrangements and were called segregating when the between-donor standard deviation exceeded 5%. A statistical classification framework was developed to diagnose cytomegalovirus status using the catalog of TCR beta chain sequences. In a later analysis, TCR nucleotide sequences were compared against IMGT/GENE-DB human TR gene sequences so that V and J genes could be assigned. The TCRdist pipeline was used in a later analysis to assign CDR3 sequences and most-parsimonious VDJ recombination scenarios. In a later analysis, each TCR beta chain was defined by its CDR3 amino acid sequence together with its V-gene family, and reads lacking a unique V-gene family were excluded. A later analysis removed 550 to 700 highly shared, low-generation-probability nucleotide sequences to deal with suspected cross-contamination and a sequencing artifact. A later analysis calculated a clonal expansion index for each public chain from normalized within-repertoire ranks of inferred template counts. In a later analysis, generation probabilities were computed with a VDJ recombination model fitted to out-of-frame rearrangements, and the resulting probabilities were checked against IGoR. In a later analysis, hypergeometric tests were used to score TCR-TCR, TCR-HLA and TCR-CMV co-occurrence, with a repertoire-size bias correction applied to TCR pairs. A later analysis estimated false discovery rates by permuting HLA or CMV assignments 20 times. In a later analysis, co-occurring TCRs were grouped with DBSCAN, and TCRdist sequence similarity was added when clustering was performed within HLA-allele-positive subsets. Co-occurrence clustering excluded repertoires with fewer than 30,000 or more than 120,000 public chains, plus five with anomalous nucleotide sharing. TCRdb provides this immuneACCESS table in a form limited to in-frame rearrangements. Some clones are lacking; in checked studies, under half of them reflect an unresolved V gene, and why the rest are absent is not known. For V, J and clone size, that table is used; D and trimming come from the DNA. The sample has some 190,000 clones on record, 77% of them singletons. Roughly 2% of the sample belongs to the ten largest clones.

The sequence came from a woman aged 30 to 39 in good health and CMV-seropositive. The chain is encoded by TRBV5-1 joined to TRBJ2-3; D gene: possibly TRBD1, on 6 matching bases. Sequencing was done on a sample of PBMCs. The nucleotide sequence reads TGCGCCAGCAGAAGGGGGAGCACGTCTGAGGATACGCAGTATTTT. It encodes CASRRGSTSEDTQYF.